The entry below gives a single TCR beta chain sequence along with its context. Its specificity is not known. The source of the sample is a study of cytomegalovirus exposure and HLA in healthy donors. Both 60 Vbeta primers and 13 Jbeta primers went into the PCR. The data were produced by immunoSEQ multiplex PCR, yet TCRdb's version contains in-frame clones alone and is incomplete. The table lists about 130,000 clones, roughly 80% of them singletons, with about 3.1% in the top ten. From germline, CDR1 is MGHRA and CDR2 YSYEKL. This CDR3 contains 19 residues. The ends lost 1 base at V and 5 bases at J; junction bases unmatched: 15. Study-wide results and limits: TCR beta sequences reportedly predicted most subjects' HLA-A and HLA-B alleles accurately.

The TCR was taken from a man aged 35-49 years in good health and CMV-seronegative. The V gene is TRBV4-1, the J gene TRBJ2-2, with 8 bases matching TRBD1. Sequences were obtained from PBMCs. CDR3 residues: CASSQGRQGMSGHTGELFF. In nucleotides, the CDR3 is TGCGCCAGCAGCCAAGGGAGACAGGGGATGTCGGGACATACCGGGGAGCTGTTTTTT.